This TCR beta chain was captured by sequencing in a study of shared clonotypes between healthy human individuals. Study-level points and caveats: The genetic and exposure-history diversity represented was limited by few donors.

Concerning this clone itself: The antigen is undetermined.

The CDR3 spans 15 residues. The J segment lost 6 bases and the V segment lost 3 bases, leaving 3 bases of the junction unmatched. From germline, CDR1 is SGDLS and CDR2 YYNGEE. Data came from immunoSEQ multiplex PCR; TCRdb stores just in-frame clones and leaves some out. The profile shows about 320,000 clones, over 75% of them singletons. The clonotype comes from a man between 18 and 35 years old in good health. The specimen sequenced was memory CD8+ T cells sorted from blood. Subset reported: CD45RO+ cells pooled with CCR7-negative TemRA cells. The chain joins TRBV9 to TRBJ1-4; 12 nucleotides align to TRBD1. CDR3 bases: TGTGCCAGCAGCGCGGGGACAGGGGGCTATGAAAAACTGTTTTTT. As protein: CASSAGTGGYEKLFF.